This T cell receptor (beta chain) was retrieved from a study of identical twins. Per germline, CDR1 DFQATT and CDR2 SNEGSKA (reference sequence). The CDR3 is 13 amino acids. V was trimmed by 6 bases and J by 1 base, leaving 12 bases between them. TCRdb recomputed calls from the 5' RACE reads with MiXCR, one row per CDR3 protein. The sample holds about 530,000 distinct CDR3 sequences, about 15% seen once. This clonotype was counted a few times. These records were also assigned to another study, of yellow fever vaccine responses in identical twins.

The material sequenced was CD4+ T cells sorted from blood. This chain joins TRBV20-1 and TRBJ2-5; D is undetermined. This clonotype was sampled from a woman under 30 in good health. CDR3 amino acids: CSALPLVQETQYF. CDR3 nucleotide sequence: TGCAGTGCCCTCCCCCTCGTCCAAGAGACCCAGTACTTC.